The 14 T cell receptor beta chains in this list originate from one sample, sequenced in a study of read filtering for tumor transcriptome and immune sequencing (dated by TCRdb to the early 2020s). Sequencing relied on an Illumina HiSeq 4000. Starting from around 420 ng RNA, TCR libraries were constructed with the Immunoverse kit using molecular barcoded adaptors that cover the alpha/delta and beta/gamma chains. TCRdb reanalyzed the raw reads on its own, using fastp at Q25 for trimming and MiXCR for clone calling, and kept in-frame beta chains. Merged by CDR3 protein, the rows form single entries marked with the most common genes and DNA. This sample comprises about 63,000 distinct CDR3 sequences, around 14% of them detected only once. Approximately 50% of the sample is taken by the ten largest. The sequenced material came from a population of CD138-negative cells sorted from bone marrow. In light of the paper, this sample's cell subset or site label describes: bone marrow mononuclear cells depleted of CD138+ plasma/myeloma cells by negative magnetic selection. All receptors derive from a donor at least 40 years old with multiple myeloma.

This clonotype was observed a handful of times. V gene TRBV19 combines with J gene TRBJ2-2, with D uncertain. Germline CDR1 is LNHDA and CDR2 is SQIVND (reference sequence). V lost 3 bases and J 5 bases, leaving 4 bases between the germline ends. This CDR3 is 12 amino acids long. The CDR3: CASSMRTGELFF. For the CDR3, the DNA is TGTGCCAGTAGTATGCGGACCGGGGAGCTGTTTTTT.

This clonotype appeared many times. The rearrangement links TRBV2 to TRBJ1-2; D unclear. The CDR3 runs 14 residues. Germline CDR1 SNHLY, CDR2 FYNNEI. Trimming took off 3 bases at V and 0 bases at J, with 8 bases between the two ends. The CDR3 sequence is CASSDDIANYGYTF. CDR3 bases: TGTGCCAGCAGTGATGACATAGCTAACTATGGCTACACCTTC.

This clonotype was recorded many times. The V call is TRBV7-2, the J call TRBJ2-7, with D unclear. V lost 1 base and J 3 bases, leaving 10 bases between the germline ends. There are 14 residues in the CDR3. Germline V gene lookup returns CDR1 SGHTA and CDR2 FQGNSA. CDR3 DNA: TGTGCCAGCAGCTTAGTACTCCTCAACTACGAGCAGTACTTC. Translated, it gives CASSLVLLNYEQYF.

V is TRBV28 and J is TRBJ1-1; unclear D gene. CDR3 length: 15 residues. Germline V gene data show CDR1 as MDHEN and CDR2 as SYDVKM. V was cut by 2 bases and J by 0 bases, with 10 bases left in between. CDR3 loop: CASSLGTALNTEAFF. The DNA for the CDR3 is TGTGCCAGCAGTTTAGGAACGGCTTTGAACACTGAAGCTTTCTTT.

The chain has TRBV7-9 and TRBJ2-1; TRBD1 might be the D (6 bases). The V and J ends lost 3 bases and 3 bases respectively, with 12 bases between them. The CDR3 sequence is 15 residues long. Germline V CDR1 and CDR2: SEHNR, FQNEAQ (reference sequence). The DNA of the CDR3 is TGTGCCAGCAGCTTTCTCAACAGGGTCTACAATGAGCAGTTCTTC. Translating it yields CASSFLNRVYNEQFF.

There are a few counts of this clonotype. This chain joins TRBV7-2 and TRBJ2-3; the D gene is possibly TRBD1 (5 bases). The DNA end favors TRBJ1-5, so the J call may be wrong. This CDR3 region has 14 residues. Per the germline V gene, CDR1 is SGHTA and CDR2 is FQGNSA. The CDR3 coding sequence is TGTGCCAGCAGCTTCGGGGGTGGCACAGATACGCAGCATTTT. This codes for CASSFGGGTDTQHF.

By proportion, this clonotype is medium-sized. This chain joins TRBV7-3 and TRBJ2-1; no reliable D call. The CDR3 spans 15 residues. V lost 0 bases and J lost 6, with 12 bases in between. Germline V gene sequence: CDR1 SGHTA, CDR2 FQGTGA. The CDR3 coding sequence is TGTGCCAGCAGCTTAACACTCAACGGAGCCAATGAGCAGTTCTTC. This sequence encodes CASSLTLNGANEQFF.

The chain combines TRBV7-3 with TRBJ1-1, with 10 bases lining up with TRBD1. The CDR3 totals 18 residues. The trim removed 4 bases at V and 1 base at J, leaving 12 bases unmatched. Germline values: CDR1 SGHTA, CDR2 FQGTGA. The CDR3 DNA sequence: TGTGCCAGCAGCTCGGTGGACAGGGGGAGTGCAAGGAACACTGAAGCTTTCTTT. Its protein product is CASSSVDRGSARNTEAFF.

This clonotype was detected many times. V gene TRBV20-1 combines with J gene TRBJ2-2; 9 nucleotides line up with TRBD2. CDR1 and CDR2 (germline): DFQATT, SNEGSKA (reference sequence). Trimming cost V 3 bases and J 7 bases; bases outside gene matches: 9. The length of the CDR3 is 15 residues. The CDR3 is CSASRLAGKNGELFF. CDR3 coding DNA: TGCAGTGCTAGTCGGCTAGCGGGAAAGAACGGGGAGCTGTTTTTT.

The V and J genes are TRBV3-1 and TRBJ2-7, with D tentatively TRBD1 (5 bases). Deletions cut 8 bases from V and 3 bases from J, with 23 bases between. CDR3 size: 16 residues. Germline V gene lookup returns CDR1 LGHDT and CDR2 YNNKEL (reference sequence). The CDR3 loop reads CASGLKWGLPDYEQYF. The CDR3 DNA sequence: TGTGCCAGCGGCCTCAAATGGGGCTTACCGGACTACGAGCAGTACTTC.

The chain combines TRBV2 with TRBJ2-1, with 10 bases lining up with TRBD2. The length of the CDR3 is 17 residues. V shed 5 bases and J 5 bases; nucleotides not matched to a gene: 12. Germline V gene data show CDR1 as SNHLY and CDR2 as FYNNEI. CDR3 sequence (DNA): TGTGCCAGCAGTATCCTTCCGGGACTAGCGACAGACAATGAGCAGTTCTTC. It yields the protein CASSILPGLATDNEQFF. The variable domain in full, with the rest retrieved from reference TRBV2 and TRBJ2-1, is EPEVTQTPSHQVTQMGQEVILRCVPISNHLYFYWYRQILGQKVEFLVSFYNNEISEKSEIFDDQFSVERPDGSNFTLKIRSTKLEDSAMYFCASSILPGLATDNEQFFGPGTRLTVL.

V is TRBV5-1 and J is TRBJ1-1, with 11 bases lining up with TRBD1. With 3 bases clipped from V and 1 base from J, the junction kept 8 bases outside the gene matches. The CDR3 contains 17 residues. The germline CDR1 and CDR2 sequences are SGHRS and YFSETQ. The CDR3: CASSSKGDRGTNTEAFF. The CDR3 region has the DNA TGCGCCAGCAGCTCTAAGGGGGACAGGGGGACGAACACTGAAGCTTTCTTT. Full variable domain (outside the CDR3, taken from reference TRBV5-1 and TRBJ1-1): KAGVTQTPRYLIKTRGQQVTLSCSPISGHRSVSWYQQTPGQGLQFLFEYFSETQRNKGNFPGRFSGRQFSNSRSEMNVSTLELGDSALYLCASSSKGDRGTNTEAFFGQGTRLTVV.

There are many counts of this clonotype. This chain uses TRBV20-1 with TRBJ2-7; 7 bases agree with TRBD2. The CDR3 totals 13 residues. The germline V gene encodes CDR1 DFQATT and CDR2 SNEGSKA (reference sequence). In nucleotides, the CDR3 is TGCAGCCTTGCCGGGGGGAGCTCCTACGAGCAGTACTTC. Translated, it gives CSLAGGSSYEQYF.

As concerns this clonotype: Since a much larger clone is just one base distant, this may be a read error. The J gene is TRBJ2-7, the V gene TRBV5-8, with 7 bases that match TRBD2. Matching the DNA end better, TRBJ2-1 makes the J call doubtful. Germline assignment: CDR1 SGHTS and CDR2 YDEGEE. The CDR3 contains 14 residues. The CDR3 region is CASRSGGGSYEQFF. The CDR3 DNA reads TGTGCCAGCAGATCGGGCGGGGGTTCCTACGAGCAGTTCTTC.